This passage covers 24 T cell receptor beta chains from one sample sequenced in a study of human T cells and chemical hapten exposure. The sample's time point: patch test 1, 2 weeks after DPC sensitization. As to treatment: therapeutic diphenylcyclopropenone sensitization with weekly scalp DPC. TCRdb analysed the RACE reads with MiXCR anew, one entry per CDR3 protein. The profile shows some 350,000 distinct CDR3 sequences, around 7% of them singletons. Sequencing was performed on whole blood, taken in connection with sensitization to the hapten diphenylcyclopropenone (DPC). The source is a woman aged 18 to 35 with alopecia areata. Some clones in this sample may be carry-over from other donors' samples.

This clonotype was observed a few times. The chain recombines TRBV10-3 with TRBJ1-2, with 8 bases fitting TRBD1. This CDR3 spans 15 amino acids. The germline CDR1 and CDR2 sequences are ENHRY and SYGVKD. V shed 11 bases and J 8 bases; nucleotides not matched to a gene: 19. The CDR3 DNA follows: TGTGCCTCCAACGACAGGGGAAATTTAGAGGAGGGCTACACCTTC. It specifies CASNDRGNLEEGYTF.

This clonotype has more than one count but fewer than ten. The chain uses TRBV5-6 and TRBJ2-2; TRBD1 might be the D (5 bases). Germline V gene data show CDR1 as SGHDT and CDR2 as YYEEEE. This CDR3 spans 14 amino acids. V lost 3 bases and J 5 bases, leaving 11 bases between the germline ends. The CDR3 DNA is TGTGCCAGCAGCTCAGGGCCTTCTACCGGGGAGCTGTTTTTT. This sequence encodes CASSSGPSTGELFF.

This clonotype was observed a few times. The rearrangement joins TRBV13 to TRBJ2-4, with D possibly being TRBD1 (6 bases). Germline V CDR1 and CDR2: PRHDT, FYEKMQ (reference sequence). The CDR3 runs to 16 residues. Trimming shortened V by 2 bases and J by 0 bases, and 11 bases separated the two germline ends. CDR3 DNA sequence: TGTGCCAGCAGCTTAAAGACAGGATTAGCCAAAAACATTCAGTACTTC. Amino acids: CASSLKTGLAKNIQYF.

This clonotype was seen ten or more times. This chain uses TRBV20-1 with TRBJ2-4; 10 positions match TRBD2. CDR1 and CDR2 from the germline V gene are DFQATT and SNEGSKA (reference sequence). The CDR3 runs 16 residues. V lost 0 bases to trimming and J lost 6 bases; unmatched junction nucleotides: 8. CDR3 in amino acids: CSAREGLTSGANIQYF. The CDR3 DNA reads as TGCAGTGCTAGAGAAGGGCTTACTAGCGGGGCAAACATTCAGTACTTC.

The sample holds a few counts of this clonotype. The chain uses TRBV4-2 and TRBJ2-2, with 8 positions matching TRBD1. Looked up from germline, CDR1 is LGHNA and CDR2 is YNFKEQ. CDR3 size: 17 residues. Trimming at V came to 3 bases and at J to 0 bases, leaving 6 bases not matched to a gene. CDR3 loop: CASSQGTGRTNTGELFF. CDR3 in DNA: TGTGCCAGCAGCCAGGGGACAGGTCGGACGAACACCGGGGAGCTGTTTTTT.

In this sample, this clonotype turned up many times. This chain uses TRBV5-1 with TRBJ2-3; D not certain. The V and J ends lost 0 bases and 2 bases respectively, with 10 bases between them. This CDR3 has 15 amino acids. CDR1 and CDR2 (germline): SGHRS, YFSETQ. CDR3 DNA: TGCGCCAGCAGCTTGGATGTGGCCTCCACAGATACGCAGTATTTT. Translation: CASSLDVASTDTQYF.

V usage is TRBV10-3 and J usage is TRBJ1-6, with TRBD1 matching over 7 bases. Germline-derived CDR1 and CDR2 are ENHRY and SYGVKD. The V segment lost 6 bases and the J segment 5 bases; nucleotides outside the gene matches: 7. The CDR3 has 15 residues. CDR3 in amino acids: CAISHSGQNNSPLHF. DNA for the CDR3: TGTGCCATCAGCCACTCGGGACAGAATAATTCACCCCTCCACTTT.

The J gene is TRBJ1-2, the V gene TRBV25-1; D uncertain. Trimming left V 2 bases short and J 4 bases short, with 11 bases between. Looked up from germline, CDR1 is MGHDK and CDR2 is SYGVNS. The CDR3 is 14 amino acids. CDR3 region: CASSEVNPRYGYTF. The CDR3 bases are TGTGCCAGCAGTGAAGTCAACCCTCGCTATGGCTACACCTTC.

There are many counts of this clonotype. The CDR3 DNA reads TGTGCCAGCATCAACGGCAGGGAAGTAAGGGATACGCAGTATTTT. Translated: CASINGREVRDTQYF. V usage is TRBV12-3 or TRBV12-4 and J usage is TRBJ2-3, with TRBD1 as a possible D gene (5 bases). V was cut by 7 bases and J by 6 bases, with 20 bases left in between. The CDR3 runs to 15 residues.

The chain employs TRBV6-2 or TRBV6-3 and TRBJ2-5; TRBD1 or TRBD2 may be the D gene (5 bases each). Germline V gene lookup returns CDR1 MNHEY and CDR2 SVGEGT. Trimming removed 6 bases from V and 0 bases from J, with 11 bases in between. CDR3 size: 14 residues. CDR3 region: CASSQGPYQETQYF. The CDR3 DNA is TGTGCCAGCAGCCAGGGACCGTACCAAGAGACCCAGTACTTC.

The V and J genes are TRBV4-2 and TRBJ2-3; 9 positions agree with TRBD2. Trimming cost V 1 base and J 2 bases; bases outside gene matches: 4. The CDR3 has 16 residues. Germline assignment: CDR1 LGHNA and CDR2 YNFKEQ. The CDR3 region is CASSQVQRGVTDTQYF. CDR3 DNA sequence: TGTGCCAGCAGCCAAGTACAGCGGGGGGTCACAGATACGCAGTATTTT.

V usage is TRBV7-2 and J usage is TRBJ1-4; D is perhaps TRBD1 (6 bases). Trimming took 7 bases from V and 3 from J, leaving 15 bases between them. Germline V gives CDR1 SGHTA, CDR2 FQGNSA. The CDR3 loop spans 15 amino acids. CDR3 sequence: CASTSRTAPNEKLFF. The CDR3, as DNA: TGTGCCAGCACCTCACGGACAGCCCCTAATGAAAAACTGTTTTTT.

This clonotype has at least ten counts. The V gene is TRBV12-3 or TRBV12-4, the J gene TRBJ2-7; D unclear. This CDR3 is 13 amino acids long. Trimming left V 6 bases short and J 2 bases short, with 11 bases between. CDR3 loop: CASSSGRAYEQYF. The DNA for the CDR3 is TGTGCCAGCAGCTCCGGACGGGCCTACGAGCAGTACTTC.

This clonotype was seen a few times. The chain couples TRBV5-4 to TRBJ1-1; 8 nucleotides match TRBD1. The CDR3 runs to 16 residues. The V and J ends lost 0 bases and 4 bases, in that order; junction bases with no gene match: 8. Germline lookup yields CDR1 SGHNT and CDR2 YYREEE (reference sequence). The CDR3 sequence: CASSLGWQGAFTEAFF. In DNA, the CDR3 is TGTGCCAGCAGCTTGGGTTGGCAGGGGGCTTTCACTGAAGCTTTCTTT.

This clonotype was seen repeatedly, ten times or more. The chain's CDR3 is CASSYLFGATNQPQHF. The DNA of the CDR3 is TGTGCCAGCAGCTACTTATTTGGGGCCACCAATCAGCCCCAGCATTTT. The genes are TRBV7-9 and TRBJ1-5; maybe TRBD1 (5 bases). The CDR3 consists of 16 residues. Looked up from germline, CDR1 is SEHNR and CDR2 is FQNEAQ (reference sequence). V lost 4 bases, J lost 3 bases, and 16 bases lay in between.

This clonotype was seen many times. The chain employs TRBV20-1 and TRBJ2-7; 10 nucleotides align to TRBD1. Germline V gene lookup returns CDR1 DFQATT and CDR2 SNEGSKA (reference sequence). The CDR3 spans 13 residues. V shed 4 bases and J 4 bases; nucleotides not matched to a gene: 4. Here the CDR3 reads CSATPGQGYEQYF. For the CDR3, the DNA is TGCAGTGCTACCCCGGGACAGGGGTACGAGCAGTACTTC.

The chain joins TRBV7-9 to TRBJ2-1; tentatively, D is TRBD1 (6 bases). V shed 5 bases and J shed 4 bases, with 15 bases lying between them. The CDR3 sequence is 15 residues long. Germline V gives CDR1 SEHNR, CDR2 FQNEAQ (reference sequence). The CDR3 loop is CASSPPGQLYNEQFF. In nucleotides, the CDR3 is TGTGCCAGCAGCCCGCCGGGACAACTTTACAATGAGCAGTTCTTC.

This clonotype was detected a few times. V is TRBV4-2 and J is TRBJ1-4; tentative D call: TRBD1 (5 bases). The V end was cut by 4 bases, the J end by 3 bases, with 15 bases between. Germline V gene data show CDR1 as LGHNA and CDR2 as YNFKEQ. The length of the CDR3 is 16 residues. CDR3 protein: CASSPRLGGSNEKLFF. The DNA of the CDR3 is TGTGCCAGCAGCCCCCGGTTGGGGGGTTCTAATGAAAAACTGTTTTTT.

This clonotype was seen at least ten times. J is TRBJ1-5 and V is TRBV6-5, with a possible D match to TRBD1 (5 bases). V was clipped by 6 bases and J by 5 bases, with 11 bases between them. The CDR3 extends over 13 amino acids. Germline loops: CDR1 MNHEY, CDR2 SVGAGI. Here the CDR3 DNA reads TGTGCCAGCAGGCGGGACGGGGATCAGCCCCAGCATTTT. Its translation is CASRRDGDQPQHF.

The table lists this clonotype with a few counts. The rearrangement joins TRBV5-1 to TRBJ2-7; D is uncertain. The CDR3 is 14 residues long. V was pared by 3 bases and J by 6 bases, with 16 bases between. Germline loops: CDR1 SGHRS, CDR2 YFSETQ. CDR3: CASSSDGGTSEQYF. Here the CDR3 DNA reads TGCGCCAGCAGCTCGGACGGCGGAACTTCCGAGCAGTACTTC.

This clonotype showed up many times. The chain couples TRBV12-3 or TRBV12-4 to TRBJ2-2; no clear D. Trimming stripped 2 bases from V and 9 bases from J, with 1 base between. The CDR3 sequence is 10 residues long. The CDR3 loop reads CASSLRELFF. In DNA, the CDR3 is TGTGCCAGCAGTTTAAGGGAGCTGTTTTTT.

This clonotype was observed at least ten times. CDR3 loop: CASSPQGPANTGELFF. DNA for the CDR3: TGTGCCAGCAGCCCTCAGGGCCCTGCGAACACCGGGGAGCTGTTTTTT. J is TRBJ2-2 and V is TRBV7-2, with a weak D call TRBD1 (5 bases). Trimming stripped 5 bases from V and 0 bases from J, with 13 bases between. From germline, CDR1 is SGHTA and CDR2 FQGNSA. The CDR3 totals 16 residues.

V is TRBV28 and J is TRBJ1-2, with D unclear. Germline loops: CDR1 MDHEN, CDR2 SYDVKM. This CDR3 has 12 residues. The V and J ends lost 10 bases and 4 bases respectively, with 13 bases between them. The CDR3 DNA sequence: TGTGCCACCGAGCAGACTACCTATGGCTACACCTTC. Translating it yields CATEQTTYGYTF.

This clonotype was seen a few times. CDR3 loop: CASSLAPGGRLRVETQYF. The CDR3 nucleotides read TGCGCCAGCAGCTTGGCCCCAGGGGGTCGGCTTCGTGTGGAGACCCAGTACTTC. The chain carries TRBV5-1 and TRBJ2-5; 7 positions agree with TRBD1. V lost 0 bases, J lost 5 bases, and 16 bases stayed unmatched. The CDR3 is made up of 18 amino acids. Germline CDR1 and CDR2: SGHRS and YFSETQ.